This TCR beta chain came from a study of Ad26.COV2.S vaccination and SARS-CoV-2 variants. Study-level information: Participants got Ad26.COV2.S intramuscularly, once or twice 56 days apart.

Libraries were prepared by immunoSEQ multiplex PCR; TCRdb keeps only in-frame clonotypes and omits some of them. The table has 380,000 or so clones, roughly 85% seen once; the top ten hold about 8%. This CDR3 is 14 amino acids long. V trimming: 5 bases; J trimming: 7 bases; junction bases outside the gene matches: 9. Germline CDR1 reads MNHEY; CDR2 reads SMNVEV (reference sequence). Treatment indicated: roughly 20 received Ad26.COV2.S at low or high dose, single or two shots; a few received placebo; per-sample allocation not given. The samples date from day 63 after the first vaccine or placebo injection.

This clonotype was obtained from a person aged 18 to 59 who received the Ad26.COV2.S COVID-19 vaccine or a placebo. The starting material was peripheral blood, obtained in a trial of Ad26.COV2.S vaccine versus placebo. The V call is TRBV27, the J call TRBJ1-2; 8 bases line up with TRBD1. The CDR3 nucleotides read TGTGCCAGCAGTACACGGACAGGGTTGTCTGGCTACACCTTC. Its protein product is CASSTRTGLSGYTF.